A single sample is the source of the 22 T cell receptor beta chains below, sequenced in a study of cytomegalovirus exposure and HLA in healthy donors. Profiled with immunoSEQ multiplex PCR; TCRdb holds only in-frame clones, not every one. The sample has tens of thousands of clones, roughly 93% seen once. Sequences were obtained from PBMCs. The receptor source for this set is a young man in good health and CMV-seronegative.

The chain joins TRBV29-1 to TRBJ2-2, with 16 nucleotides matching TRBD2. V gave up 5 bases and J gave up 1 base; unmatched junction bases: 10. CDR3 length: 19 amino acids. Germline values: CDR1 SQVTM, CDR2 ANQGSEA. DNA of the CDR3: TGCAGCGTTACAAAACCGGGACTAGCGGGAGGGGAGAACACCGGGGAGCTGTTTTTT. The encoded protein is CSVTKPGLAGGENTGELFF.

This clone has only one observation. The genes are TRBV29-1 and TRBJ2-1; 10 bases line up with TRBD1. The CDR3 spans 14 residues. CDR1 is SQVTM and CDR2 is ANQGSEA in the germline V gene. CDR3 sequence: CSVRGTGAYNEQFF. CDR3 bases: TGCAGTGTCCGGGGGACAGGGGCTTACAATGAGCAGTTCTTC.

The rearrangement joins TRBV6-6 to TRBJ2-5; D may be TRBD2 (6 bases). Germline-derived CDR1 and CDR2 are MNHNY and SVGAGI (reference sequence). CDR3 length: 15 amino acids. V was cut by 10 bases and J by 1 base, with 19 bases left in between. The CDR3 spells CATDSSLATQETQYF. Written as DNA, the CDR3 is TGTGCCACCGATTCGTCCCTAGCGACCCAAGAGACCCAGTACTTC.

This sequence joins TRBV2 and TRBJ1-4; TRBD1 agrees at 10 bases. Germline loops: CDR1 SNHLY, CDR2 FYNNEI. The CDR3 consists of 15 residues. V lost 4 bases, J lost 4 bases, and 3 bases stayed unmatched. For the CDR3, the DNA is TGTGCCAGCAGTGGACAGGGGGCAAATAATGAAAAACTGTTTTTT. Residues: CASSGQGANNEKLFF.

The chain uses TRBV4-3 and TRBJ1-2; D possibly corresponds to TRBD1 (6 bases). The CDR3 length is 14 residues. Germline V CDR1 and CDR2: LGHNA, YSLEER. Trimming cost V 0 bases and J 3 bases, with 8 bases left between them. CDR3 in DNA: TGCGCCAGCAGCCAAGAACAGGGAGACTATGGCTACACCTTC. Amino acid sequence: CASSQEQGDYGYTF.

This sequence joins TRBV30 and TRBJ1-2; the D gene is possibly TRBD1 (6 bases). V lost 5 bases and J 2 bases, leaving 9 bases between the germline ends. CDR1 GTSNPN and CDR2 SVGIG come from the germline V gene (reference sequence). The CDR3 totals 12 residues. The CDR3 coding sequence is TGTGCCTGGTCGGACAGCAACTATGGCTACACCTTC. Residues: CAWSDSNYGYTF.

This chain joins TRBV19 and TRBJ1-5, with 7 positions matching TRBD1. The CDR3 has 16 amino acids. After removal of 8 bases from V and 2 bases from J, the junction contained 12 bases not matched to a gene. The germline gives CDR1 LNHDA, CDR2 SQIVND (reference sequence). The CDR3 bases are TGTGCCAGTCATATTGGAGGGGGCCGAGGCAATCAGCCCCAGCATTTT. This encodes CASHIGGGRGNQPQHF.

The rearrangement links TRBV7-3 to TRBJ2-1; 7 nucleotides agree with TRBD2. The germline gives CDR1 SGHTA, CDR2 FQGTGA. Unmatched junction bases numbered 2, after V lost 3 bases and J lost 3 bases. The CDR3 extends over 14 amino acids. The CDR3 DNA follows: TGTGCCAGCAGCTTCACGGGGGGCTACAATGAGCAGTTCTTC. The encoded protein is CASSFTGGYNEQFF.

The chain employs TRBV11-2 and TRBJ1-3, with a weak D call TRBD1 (5 bases). Trimming took off 3 bases at V and 3 bases at J, with 9 bases between the two ends. CDR1 SGHAT and CDR2 FQNNGV come from the germline V gene. The CDR3 has 14 residues. CDR3 DNA sequence: TGTGCCAGCAGCTTTTCAGGGTTTGGAAACACCATATATTTT. This sequence encodes CASSFSGFGNTIYF.

This clone was seen just once. The gene calls are TRBV5-1 and TRBJ2-7; D possibly corresponds to TRBD2 (5 bases). Trimming pared 1 base from V and 1 base from J, leaving 12 bases between. The CDR3 extends over 15 amino acids. CDR1 is SGHRS, CDR2 YFSETQ, per germline. This CDR3 reads CASSLLADQSYEQYF. As DNA, the CDR3 is TGCGCCAGCAGCTTGCTAGCTGACCAATCCTACGAGCAGTACTTC.

The rearrangement links TRBV15 to TRBJ1-1; 7 positions agree with TRBD1. CDR1 and CDR2 from the germline V gene are LNHNV and YYDKDF (reference sequence). The CDR3 has 15 residues. The junction had 5 bases not matched to a gene; V was cut back by 0 bases and J by 4 bases. The CDR3 coding sequence is TGTGCCACCAGCAGAGATTACAGGGGCACCACTGAAGCTTTCTTT. As protein: CATSRDYRGTTEAFF.

The chain carries TRBV11-2 and TRBJ1-5; the D is unclear. The CDR3 extends over 14 amino acids. Trimming stripped 3 bases from V and 7 bases from J, with 13 bases between. Germline V gene lookup returns CDR1 SGHAT and CDR2 FQNNGV. As DNA, the CDR3 is TGTGCCAGCAGCTTCGGTTGGGAGGCCCAGCCCCAGCATTTT. Translation: CASSFGWEAQPQHF.

The chain combines TRBV7-2 with TRBJ1-2; no firm D call. V dropped 5 bases and J dropped 7 bases, with 14 bases sitting between them. The CDR3 spans 13 residues. The germline V gene has CDR1 SGHTA and CDR2 FQGNSA. This CDR3 reads CASSRWGGGGYTF. CDR3 DNA sequence: TGTGCCAGCAGCCGGTGGGGTGGAGGTGGCTACACCTTC.

V usage is TRBV10-3 and J usage is TRBJ2-1; TRBD2 agrees at 8 bases. Trimming cost V 3 bases and J 2 bases; bases outside gene matches: 6. The germline V gene has CDR1 ENHRY and CDR2 SYGVKD. The CDR3 sequence is 16 residues long. The CDR3 here is CAISDLGSGAYNEQFF. The CDR3 DNA reads TGTGCCATCAGTGATCTGGGTAGCGGGGCCTACAATGAGCAGTTCTTC.

The rearrangement joins TRBV9 to TRBJ2-7; maybe TRBD2 (6 bases). The germline gives CDR1 SGDLS, CDR2 YYNGEE. V was shortened by 5 bases and J by 0 bases, with 12 bases between the two germline ends. This CDR3 comprises 14 residues. The CDR3 nucleotides are TGTGCCAGCAGTCCGGGACTGAGCTCCTACGAGCAGTACTTC. It specifies CASSPGLSSYEQYF.

The chain links TRBV11-2 to TRBJ2-1; TRBD2 matches 8 bases. This CDR3 comprises 16 residues. Trimming at V came to 7 bases and at J to 0 bases, leaving 8 bases not matched to a gene. Germline V gene data show CDR1 as SGHAT and CDR2 as FQNNGV. The CDR3 protein is CASTLTGTSSYNEQFF. Written as DNA, the CDR3 is TGTGCCAGCACCCTCACCGGGACTAGCTCCTACAATGAGCAGTTCTTC.

This chain uses TRBV6-1 with TRBJ1-5, with 9 bases identical to TRBD1. Trimming removed 5 bases from V and 4 bases from J; junction bases left unmatched: 6. Germline lookup yields CDR1 MNHNS and CDR2 SASEGT. The CDR3 spans 15 residues. The CDR3, as DNA: TGTGCCAGCAGTACTGGGACAGGGACTAATCAGCCCCAGCATTTT. Its translation: CASSTGTGTNQPQHF.

CDR3 sequence (DNA): TGTGCCACCAGCAGAGATCAGACTTGGGAGACCCAGTACTTC. This sequence encodes CATSRDQTWETQYF. J is TRBJ2-5 and V is TRBV15; D remains ambiguous. The V and J ends lost 0 bases and 5 bases respectively, with 10 bases between them. The CDR3 is made up of 14 amino acids. Germline loops: CDR1 LNHNV, CDR2 YYDKDF (reference sequence). The full variable domain, with the rest looked up from reference TRBV15 and TRBJ2-5, is DAMVIQNPRYQVTQFGKPVTLSCSQTLNHNVMYWYQQKSSQAPKLLFHYYDKDFNNEADTPDNFQSRRPNTSFCFLDIRSPGLGDTAMYLCATSRDQTWETQYFGPGTRLLVL.

The rearrangement joins TRBV9 to TRBJ1-5; no reliable D call. The CDR3 is made up of 14 amino acids. V lost 4 bases and J 1 base, leaving 9 bases between the germline ends. The germline V gene encodes CDR1 SGDLS and CDR2 YYNGEE. CDR3 sequence: CASSPRGSNQPQHF. The CDR3, as DNA: TGTGCCAGCAGCCCACGAGGGAGCAATCAGCCCCAGCATTTT.

The chain carries TRBV7-9 and TRBJ2-5, with 9 bases identical to TRBD1. The ends lost 6 bases at V and 3 bases at J; junction bases unmatched: 2. The V gene's germline CDR1 is SEHNR and CDR2 FQNEAQ (reference sequence). The CDR3 consists of 13 residues. The DNA for the CDR3 is TGTGCCAGCAGGTGGACAGGGGAAGAGACCCAGTACTTC. It encodes CASRWTGEETQYF.

The J gene is TRBJ2-3, the V gene TRBV18; 9 nucleotides match TRBD2. The J segment lost 7 bases and the V segment lost 6 bases, leaving 11 bases of the junction unmatched. The germline gives CDR1 KGHSH, CDR2 LQKENI. CDR3 size: 15 residues. The CDR3 region is CASSATNAGGHTQYF. In DNA, the CDR3 is TGTGCCAGCTCGGCGACCAATGCGGGAGGGCATACGCAGTATTTT.

The V call is TRBV10-1, the J call TRBJ2-7; TRBD2 agrees at 7 bases. Trimming removed 3 bases from V and 0 bases from J; junction bases left unmatched: 5. Germline V gene data show CDR1 as WNHNN and CDR2 as SYGVQD (reference sequence). The CDR3 runs 15 residues. CDR3 in DNA: TGCGCCAGCAGTGACGGACTAGGCCGCTCCTACGAGCAGTACTTC. Protein sequence: CASSDGLGRSYEQYF.